The 14 T cell receptor beta chains below were found in one sample sequenced in a study of response to subunit inactivated influenza vaccine. TCRdb re-called the RT-PCR reads through MiXCR, storing one row per CDR3 protein. Found here are hundreds of thousands of distinct CDR3 sequences, less than 20% of them singletons; the top ten hold about 11%. The source was PBMCs from blood, collected approximately 5 days after vaccination. The source of these receptors is a man aged 45 to 65 who received an inactivated influenza vaccine.

This clonotype was found once. The V gene is TRBV12-3 or TRBV12-4, the J gene TRBJ1-2, with TRBD1 matching 9 bases. V trimming: 5 bases; J trimming: 3 bases; junction bases outside the gene matches: 7. The CDR3 runs 15 residues. In DNA, the CDR3 is TGTGCCAGCAGTCCAGGGACAGGGACGCACTATGGCTACACCTTC. Its protein is CASSPGTGTHYGYTF.

This clonotype occurred a few times. The chain combines TRBV6-5 with TRBJ2-7, with D maybe TRBD2 (5 bases). The CDR3 loop spans 17 amino acids. CDR1 is MNHEY and CDR2 is SVGAGI in the germline V gene. V lost 2 bases and J lost 7, with 24 bases in between. In nucleotides, the CDR3 is TGTGCCAGCAGTTACGGGGTTGGGAGTTACACTACTACGGAGCAGTACTTC. Protein sequence: CASSYGVGSYTTTEQYF.

This clonotype occurred a few times. The V and J genes are TRBV21-1 and TRBJ2-4; TRBD2, the table's D call, was not compared with the DNA. TRBV21-1 is deemed a pseudogene. The CDR3 length is 12 residues. CDR3 sequence reads: CASSPKTVQLYF. The CDR3 DNA reads TGTGCCAGCAGCCCCAAAACAGTCCAACTGTACTTC.

This chain joins TRBV12-3 or TRBV12-4 and TRBJ2-7, with D possibly being TRBD1 (5 bases). V shed 6 bases and J shed 6 bases, with 18 bases lying between them. The CDR3 length is 14 residues. CDR3 sequence: CASSPRALTFEQYF. The CDR3 bases are TGTGCCAGCAGCCCCAGGGCACTTACGTTCGAGCAGTACTTC.

The chain combines TRBV7-2 with TRBJ2-1; 8 bases are shared with TRBD1. CDR1 is SGHTA and CDR2 is FQGNSA in the germline V gene. Losses at the gene ends were 6 bases for V and 15 bases for J; bases not matched to a gene: 16. CDR3 length: 14 amino acids. The CDR3 sequence: CASSPTQGAWDPFF. The CDR3 bases are TGTGCCAGCAGTCCAACCCAGGGGGCCTGGGATCCGTTCTTC.

CDR3 sequence reads: CAWSAGFLNTEAFF. The DNA of the CDR3 is TGTGCCTGGAGTGCTGGTTTTTTAAACACTGAAGCTTTCTTT. The chain recombines TRBV30 with TRBJ1-1; D uncertain. CDR1 is GTSNPN and CDR2 is SVGIG in the germline V gene (reference sequence). V lost 1 base, J lost 2 bases, and 11 bases lay in between. The CDR3 has 14 residues. The full variable domain, with the rest looked up from reference TRBV30 and TRBJ1-1, is SQTIHQWPATLVQPVGSPLSLECTVEGTSNPNLYWYRQAAGRGLQLLFYSVGIGQISSEVPQNLSASRPQDRQFILSSKKLLLSDSGFYLCAWSAGFLNTEAFFGQGTRLTVV.

The chain couples TRBV20-1 to TRBJ2-5, with D perhaps given as TRBD1 or TRBD2 (5 bases each). This CDR3 comprises 13 residues. Germline loops: CDR1 DFQATT, CDR2 SNEGSKA (reference sequence). The CDR3 region has the DNA TGCAGCGGGTTGGGGGAAGGCCAAGAGACCCAGTACTTC. This codes for CSGLGEGQETQYF.

The chain joins TRBV12-3 or TRBV12-4 to TRBJ2-7, with D perhaps matching TRBD1 or TRBD2 (5 bases each). This CDR3 is 14 amino acids long. Trimming stripped 6 bases from V and 2 bases from J, with 14 bases between. The CDR3 sequence is CASSGWDGTYEQYF. The DNA of the CDR3 is TGTGCCAGCAGCGGGTGGGACGGAACCTACGAGCAGTACTTC.

The chain uses TRBV20-1 and TRBJ2-1; TRBD2 matches at 7 bases. This CDR3 spans 14 amino acids. Per the germline V gene, CDR1 is DFQATT and CDR2 is SNEGSKA (reference sequence). Trimming cost V 3 bases and J 4 bases; bases outside gene matches: 6. The CDR3 here is CSASASGLYNEQFF. In nucleotides, the CDR3 is TGCAGTGCTAGTGCTAGCGGTCTATACAATGAGCAGTTCTTC.

This sequence joins TRBV12-3 or TRBV12-4 and TRBJ2-5; TRBD1 matches 7 bases. CDR3 length: 16 residues. The ends lost 2 bases at V and 4 bases at J; junction bases unmatched: 10. CDR3 amino acids: CASSLRSGAGGETQYF. The CDR3 bases are TGTGCCAGCAGTTTACGTTCCGGGGCAGGGGGAGAGACCCAGTACTTC.

This CDR3 is CASSPDRAPGGYTF. The CDR3 DNA follows: TGTGCCAGCAGCCCGGACAGGGCCCCAGGGGGCTACACCTTC. The chain couples TRBV11-2 to TRBJ1-2; TRBD1 matches at 8 bases. Germline V gene sequence: CDR1 SGHAT, CDR2 FQNNGV. The trim removed 5 bases at V and 8 bases at J, leaving 10 bases unmatched. The CDR3 is 14 residues long.

This clonotype was seen more than once but under ten times. The chain is built from TRBV7-2 and TRBJ2-7; 7 nucleotides match TRBD2. The CDR3 sequence is 14 residues long. Germline V CDR1 and CDR2: SGHTA, FQGNSA. Trimming removed 3 bases from V and 7 bases from J; junction bases left unmatched: 9. CDR3 DNA sequence: TGTGCCAGCAGCTTGGGGGGGGGTTTGTGGGAGCAGTACTTC. This codes for CASSLGGGLWEQYF.

In nucleotides, the CDR3 is TGTGCCAGCAATCCAGCGGGGGGGCCGAACACAGATACGCAGTATTTT. Its translation: CASNPAGGPNTDTQYF. The chain recombines TRBV6-1 with TRBJ2-3; 10 bases are shared with TRBD2. The ends lost 7 bases at V and 2 bases at J; junction bases unmatched: 9. The CDR3 has 16 amino acids. Germline CDR1 MNHNS, CDR2 SASEGT.

About this clonotype: This may be a read error: a much more frequent sequence differs by one nucleotide. The V gene is TRBV6-2 or TRBV6-3, the J gene TRBJ2-3, with 8 bases aligning to TRBD1. CDR1 and CDR2 (germline): MNHEY, SVGEGT. This CDR3 has 14 amino acids. V dropped 6 bases and J dropped 2; count of bases not matched to a gene: 4. The CDR3 sequence is CASSAGQVTDTQYF. In nucleotides, the CDR3 is TGTGCCAGCAGCGCGGGACAGGTCACAGATACGCAGTATTTT.